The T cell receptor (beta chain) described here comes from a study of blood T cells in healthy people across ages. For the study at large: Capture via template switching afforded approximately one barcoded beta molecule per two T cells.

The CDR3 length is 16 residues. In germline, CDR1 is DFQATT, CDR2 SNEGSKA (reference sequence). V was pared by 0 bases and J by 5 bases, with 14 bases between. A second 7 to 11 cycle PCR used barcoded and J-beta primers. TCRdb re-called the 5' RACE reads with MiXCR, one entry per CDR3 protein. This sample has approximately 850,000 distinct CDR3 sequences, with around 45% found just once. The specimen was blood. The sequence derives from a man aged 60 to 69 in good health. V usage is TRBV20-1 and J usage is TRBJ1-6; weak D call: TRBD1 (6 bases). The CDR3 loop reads CSARDSVGANNSPLHF. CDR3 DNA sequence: TGCAGTGCTAGAGATTCGGTGGGGGCAAATAATTCACCCCTCCACTTT.